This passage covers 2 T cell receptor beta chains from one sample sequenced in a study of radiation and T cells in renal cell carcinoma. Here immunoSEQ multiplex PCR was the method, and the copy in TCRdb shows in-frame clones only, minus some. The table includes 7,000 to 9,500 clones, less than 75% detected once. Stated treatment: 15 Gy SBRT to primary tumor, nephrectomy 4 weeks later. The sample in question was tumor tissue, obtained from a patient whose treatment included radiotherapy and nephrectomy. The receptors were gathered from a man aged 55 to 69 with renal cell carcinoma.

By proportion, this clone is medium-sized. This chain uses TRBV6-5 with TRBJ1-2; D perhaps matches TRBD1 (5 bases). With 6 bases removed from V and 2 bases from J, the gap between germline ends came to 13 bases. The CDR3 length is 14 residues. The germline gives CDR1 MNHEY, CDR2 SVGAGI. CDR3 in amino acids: CASRRGEGNYGYTF. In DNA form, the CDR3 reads TGTGCCAGCAGGAGGGGCGAGGGGAACTATGGCTACACCTTC.

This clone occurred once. The CDR3 is CASSTGGATSYEQYF. In DNA form, the CDR3 reads TGCGCCAGCAGTACGGGGGGCGCGACTAGCTACGAGCAGTACTTC. The J gene is TRBJ2-7, the V gene TRBV10-1; possible D gene TRBD2, 7 bases. The V gene's germline CDR1 is WNHNN and CDR2 SYGVQD (reference sequence). V lost 5 bases and J 3 bases, leaving 17 bases between the germline ends. This CDR3 has 15 amino acids.